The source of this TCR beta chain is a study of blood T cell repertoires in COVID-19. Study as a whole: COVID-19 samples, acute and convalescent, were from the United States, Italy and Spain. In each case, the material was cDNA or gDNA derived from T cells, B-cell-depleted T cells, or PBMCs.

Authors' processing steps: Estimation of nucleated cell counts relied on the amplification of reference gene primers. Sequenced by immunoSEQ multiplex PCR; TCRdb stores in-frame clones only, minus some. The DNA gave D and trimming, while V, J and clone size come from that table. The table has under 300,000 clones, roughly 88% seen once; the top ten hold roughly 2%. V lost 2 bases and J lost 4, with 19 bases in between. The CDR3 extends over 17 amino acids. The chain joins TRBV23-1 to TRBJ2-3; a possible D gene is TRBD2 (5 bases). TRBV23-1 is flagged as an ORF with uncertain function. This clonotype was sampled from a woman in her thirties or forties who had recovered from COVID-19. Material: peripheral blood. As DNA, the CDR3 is TGCGCCAGCAGTCAACCTCGAGAGGGCCTCAGGCCAGATACGCAGTATTTT. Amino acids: CASSQPREGLRPDTQYF.